Following are 21 T cell receptor beta chains from one sample sequenced in a study of blood T cell repertoires in COVID-19. TCRdb's copy holds only in-frame clones and misses some; the assay was immunoSEQ multiplex PCR. This repertoire shows about 440,000 clones, roughly 88% found once; its top ten account for roughly 12%. The sequenced material came from peripheral blood. These receptors were obtained from a woman aged 45 to 65 with COVID-19, enrolled during active disease.

This clone is a singleton in its sample. The chain joins TRBV2 to TRBJ1-5; D call uncertain. Per germline, CDR1 SNHLY and CDR2 FYNNEI. There are 14 residues in the CDR3. V shed 2 bases and J shed 9 bases, with 14 bases lying between them. The CDR3 DNA sequence: TGTGCCAGCAGTGAAATCGGGGTCCCGGGGCCCCAGCATTTT. Translating gives CASSEIGVPGPQHF.

This sequence joins TRBV29-1 and TRBJ2-1, with 12 bases matching TRBD2. Germline CDR1 SQVTM, CDR2 ANQGSEA. The CDR3 sequence is 16 residues long. V shed 6 bases and J 4 bases; nucleotides not matched to a gene: 10. The chain's CDR3 is CSVYRLAGENYNEQFF. CDR3 coding DNA: TGCAGCGTCTATAGACTAGCGGGGGAGAATTACAATGAGCAGTTCTTC.

Concerning this clone: This same CDR3 is encoded by further DNA sequences in the sample. The gene calls are TRBV27 and TRBJ1-1; 8 positions match TRBD1. The J segment lost 1 base and the V segment lost 5 bases, leaving 6 bases of the junction unmatched. The CDR3 is 15 amino acids. Germline V lookup: CDR1 MNHEY, CDR2 SMNVEV (reference sequence). CDR3 region: CASSPPRGRNTEAFF. For the CDR3, the DNA is TGTGCCAGCAGTCCTCCCAGGGGGCGGAACACTGAAGCTTTCTTT.

This chain connects TRBV3-1 (or the pseudogene TRBV3-2) to TRBJ1-4; 8 bases map to TRBD1. Per germline, CDR1 LGHDT and CDR2 YNNKEL (reference sequence). This CDR3 contains 15 residues. The V segment lost 4 bases and the J segment 8 bases; nucleotides outside the gene matches: 9. The CDR3 loop reads CASSLAGTGVEKLFF. CDR3 sequence (DNA): TGTGCCAGCAGCCTCGCCGGGACAGGTGTAGAAAAACTGTTTTTT.

The chain is built from TRBV19 and TRBJ1-2; no clear D. Germline V CDR1 and CDR2: LNHDA, SQIVND (reference sequence). There are 12 residues in the CDR3. The ends were cut back, 5 bases at V and 4 bases at J, with 8 bases in the middle. The CDR3 nucleotides read TGTGCCAGTAGTGCAGTTACCTATGGCTACACCTTC. It specifies CASSAVTYGYTF.

The chain carries TRBV6-1 and TRBJ1-5; perhaps TRBD1 as D (6 bases). Germline-derived CDR1 and CDR2 are MNHNS and SASEGT. Trimming cost V 1 base and J 4 bases, with 14 bases left between them. This CDR3 has 16 amino acids. The CDR3 region is CASSEGPGVWNQPQHF. As DNA, the CDR3 is TGTGCCAGCAGTGAAGGGCCAGGGGTATGGAATCAGCCCCAGCATTTT.

This clone showed up just once. This rearrangement joins TRBV7-9 to TRBJ2-7; 11 bases line up with TRBD2. Losses at the gene ends were 1 base for V and 5 bases for J; bases not matched to a gene: 4. Germline V CDR1 and CDR2: SEHNR, FQNEAQ (reference sequence). The CDR3 loop spans 15 amino acids. The CDR3 here is CASSLGLAGSDEQYF. CDR3 bases: TGTGCCAGCAGCTTAGGACTAGCGGGGAGTGACGAGCAGTACTTC. The complete variable domain, with remaining parts taken from reference TRBV7-9 and TRBJ2-7, reads DTGVSQNPRHKITKRGQNVTFRCDPISEHNRLYWYRQTLGQGPEFLTYFQNEAQLEKSRLLSDRFSAERPKGSFSTLEIQRTEQGDSAMYLCASSLGLAGSDEQYFGPGTRLTVT.

The chain joins TRBV3-1 (or the pseudogene TRBV3-2) to TRBJ2-7, with TRBD1 identical over 7 bases. With V trimmed by 4 bases and J by 2 bases, 8 bases remained unmatched. The CDR3 has 15 residues. Germline assignment: CDR1 LGHDT and CDR2 YNNKEL (reference sequence). In DNA form, the CDR3 reads TGTGCCAGCAGCCCGGGAAACAGGGGTACCTACGAGCAGTACTTC. Amino acid sequence: CASSPGNRGTYEQYF.

This clone is a singleton in its sample. The V gene is TRBV19, the J gene TRBJ1-1; D unclear. V shed 5 bases and J shed 0 bases, with 13 bases lying between them. The CDR3 covers 15 residues. CDR1 is LNHDA and CDR2 is SQIVND in the germline V gene (reference sequence). This CDR3 reads CASSAGYGMNTEAFF. For the CDR3, the DNA is TGTGCCAGTAGTGCCGGGTACGGGATGAACACTGAAGCTTTCTTT.

This clone was found once. V and J are TRBV27 and TRBJ1-5; 8 positions match TRBD1. Germline V CDR1 and CDR2: MNHEY, SMNVEV (reference sequence). J gave up 3 bases and V 3 bases, and 7 bases lay outside the gene matches. The CDR3 extends over 16 amino acids. The CDR3 sequence: CASSLVETGANQPQHF. The DNA of the CDR3 is TGTGCCAGCAGTTTGGTTGAGACAGGGGCCAATCAGCCCCAGCATTTT.

In this sample, this clone turned up once. The chain carries TRBV9 and TRBJ2-2; TRBD2 agrees at 13 bases. Germline trimming cut 3 bases from V and 4 bases from J; bases unmatched to any gene: 6. Germline lookup yields CDR1 SGDLS and CDR2 YYNGEE. The CDR3 is made up of 17 amino acids. CDR3 coding DNA: TGTGCCAGCAGCGCCCCGACTAGCGGGGGGACCACCGGGGAGCTGTTTTTT. This encodes CASSAPTSGGTTGELFF. The variable domain in full, with the rest retrieved from reference TRBV9 and TRBJ2-2, is DSGVTQTPKHLITATGQRVTLRCSPRSGDLSVYWYQQSLDQGLQFLIQYYNGEERAKGNILERFSAQQFPDLHSELNLSSLELGDSALYFCASSAPTSGGTTGELFFGEGSRLTVL.

The chain links TRBV7-8 to TRBJ2-3; D gene ambiguous. There are 13 residues in the CDR3. V lost 0 bases, J lost 3 bases, and 4 bases lay in between. Looked up from germline, CDR1 is SGHVS and CDR2 is FQNEAQ. CDR3: CASSLAQTDTQYF. The CDR3 DNA is TGTGCCAGCAGCTTAGCGCAGACAGATACGCAGTATTTT.

This clone showed up just a few times. The chain uses TRBV11-2 and TRBJ1-3; D not certain. This CDR3 region has 12 residues. Trimming removed 8 bases at V and 0 bases at J, with 5 bases between. Germline V gene lookup returns CDR1 SGHAT and CDR2 FQNNGV. CDR3 protein: CASRSSGNTIYF. The CDR3 DNA reads TGTGCCAGCCGGTCCTCTGGAAACACCATATATTTT. The full variable domain, rest sourced from reference TRBV11-2 and TRBJ1-3, is EAGVAQSPRYKIIEKRQSVAFWCNPISGHATLYWYQQILGQGPKLLIQFQNNGVVDDSQLPKDRFSAERLKGVDSTLKIQPAKLEDSAVYLCASRSSGNTIYFGEGSWLTVV.

Note on this clone: In the same sample, other DNA sequences code for this CDR3. The chain couples TRBV6-5 to TRBJ1-4; possibly TRBD1 for D (5 bases). The V end lost 6 bases, the J end lost 8 bases, and 16 bases lay between the germline ends. The CDR3 sequence is 14 residues long. Germline lookup yields CDR1 MNHEY and CDR2 SVGAGI. CDR3 region: CASSPGTGGEKLFF. The DNA for the CDR3 is TGTGCCAGCAGCCCCGGGACGGGGGGAGAAAAACTGTTTTTT.

The J gene is TRBJ2-7, the V gene TRBV13; TRBD1 matches 9 bases. V shed 4 bases, J shed 4 bases, and the junction held 5 bases outside the gene matches. CDR1 is PRHDT, CDR2 FYEKMQ, per germline (reference sequence). The CDR3 is 14 residues long. The CDR3 nucleotides read TGTGCCAGCAGCTCCGGGACAGGGACTTACGAGCAGTACTTC. Its protein is CASSSGTGTYEQYF.

This clone was found a few times. The J gene is TRBJ1-1, the V gene TRBV12-3 or TRBV12-4; a possible D gene is TRBD1 (5 bases). The CDR3 runs 12 residues. Trimming shortened V by 8 bases and J by 4 bases, and 11 bases separated the two germline ends. CDR3 nucleotides: TGTGCCAGCCTTTCGGGGGGCACTGAAGCTTTCTTT. Amino acid sequence: CASLSGGTEAFF.

The chain employs TRBV19 and TRBJ1-2, with D possibly TRBD1 on 6 matching bases. Trimming pared 7 bases from V and 2 bases from J, leaving 11 bases between. The CDR3 sequence is 13 residues long. Germline V gives CDR1 LNHDA, CDR2 SQIVND (reference sequence). CDR3 protein: CASKETGNYGYTF. In nucleotides, the CDR3 is TGTGCCAGTAAAGAGACAGGCAACTATGGCTACACCTTC.

The V gene is TRBV15, the J gene TRBJ2-3; tentative D call: TRBD1 (6 bases). Germline values: CDR1 LNHNV, CDR2 YYDKDF (reference sequence). Trimming took off 1 base at V and 2 bases at J, with 10 bases between the two ends. CDR3 length equals 15 residues. The CDR3 coding sequence is TGTGCCACCAGCAGAGCAGGGGCGGACACAGATACGCAGTATTTT. It codes for CATSRAGADTDTQYF. The whole variable domain, remainder taken from reference TRBV15 and TRBJ2-3, is DAMVIQNPRYQVTQFGKPVTLSCSQTLNHNVMYWYQQKSSQAPKLLFHYYDKDFNNEADTPDNFQSRRPNTSFCFLDIRSPGLGDTAMYLCATSRAGADTDTQYFGPGTRLTVL.

The chain couples TRBV2 to TRBJ2-7; 10 nucleotides align to TRBD1. Per germline, CDR1 SNHLY and CDR2 FYNNEI. CDR3 length: 13 amino acids. The J segment lost 4 bases and the V segment lost 7 bases, leaving 4 bases of the junction unmatched. This CDR3 is CASKGQGSYEQYF. The CDR3 DNA follows: TGTGCCAGCAAGGGACAGGGGAGTTACGAGCAGTACTTC. The full variable domain, completed using reference TRBV2 and TRBJ2-7, is EPEVTQTPSHQVTQMGQEVILRCVPISNHLYFYWYRQILGQKVEFLVSFYNNEISEKSEIFDDQFSVERPDGSNFTLKIRSTKLEDSAMYFCASKGQGSYEQYFGPGTRLTVT.

The chain uses TRBV24-1 and TRBJ2-3; TRBD1 agrees at 10 bases. V lost 2 bases to trimming and J lost 5 bases; unmatched junction nucleotides: 12. The CDR3 has 18 residues. Germline assignment: CDR1 KGHDR and CDR2 SFDVKD. The CDR3 DNA reads TGTGCCACCAGTGATTATCCGGGACAGGGGATGGCTGGAGATACGCAGTATTTT. Encoded protein: CATSDYPGQGMAGDTQYF.

This clone was observed a single time. This chain uses TRBV7-8 with TRBJ1-2, with 9 bases lining up with TRBD1. Germline V gene lookup returns CDR1 SGHVS and CDR2 FQNEAQ. The CDR3 has 16 residues. V gave up 4 bases and J gave up 8 bases; unmatched junction bases: 14. In DNA form, the CDR3 reads TGTGCCAGCAGCTCCACATACCCACAGGGGGCTGGGGGCTACACCTTC. It is translated as CASSSTYPQGAGGYTF.